This T cell receptor beta chain originates from a study of blood T cells in healthy people across ages. General study results and limits: Per million T cells, TCR beta diversity dropped about linearly as age rose.

Total RNA was extracted at no less than 6 micrograms per sample. The germline V and J ends were trimmed by 6 bases and 0 bases, with 18 bases remaining between them. Germline V gene sequence: CDR1 SEHNR, CDR2 FQNEAQ (reference sequence). The CDR3 extends over 16 amino acids. Next came a second PCR, run for roughly 6 to 11 cycles, which used a sample-barcoded 5' primer along with a J-beta primer mix. From the 5' RACE reads, TCRdb called clonotypes with MiXCR, one entry per CDR3 protein. The sample carries fewer than 1,200,000 distinct CDR3 sequences, roughly 24% recorded once. Remarks on this clonotype: Its antigen is not known.

These same records also appear under a second study, on T cells of mothers and their children. That investigation notes: Researchers found no T cell clones that were persistent and microchimeric.

The receptor comes from a girl aged 2-15 years in good health. Sequencing was done on a sample of blood. The V gene is TRBV7-9, the J gene TRBJ2-7; weak D call: TRBD2 (6 bases). The CDR3 nucleotides read TGTGCCAGCAGTCCACCGGAGGGACTCAGCTCCTACGAGCAGTACTTC. It translates to CASSPPEGLSSYEQYF.